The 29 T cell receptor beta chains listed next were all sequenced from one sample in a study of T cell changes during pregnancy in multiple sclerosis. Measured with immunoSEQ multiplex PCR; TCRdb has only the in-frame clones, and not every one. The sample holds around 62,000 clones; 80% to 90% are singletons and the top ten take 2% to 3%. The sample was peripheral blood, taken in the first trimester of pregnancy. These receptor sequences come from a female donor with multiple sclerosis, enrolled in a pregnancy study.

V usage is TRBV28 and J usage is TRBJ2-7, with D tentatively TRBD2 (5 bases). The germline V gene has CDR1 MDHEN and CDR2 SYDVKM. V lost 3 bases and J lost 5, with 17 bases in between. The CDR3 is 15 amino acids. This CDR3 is CASSFPGVGVNEQYF. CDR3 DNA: TGTGCCAGCAGTTTCCCCGGGGTGGGTGTAAACGAGCAGTACTTC. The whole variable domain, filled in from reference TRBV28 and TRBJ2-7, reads DVKVTQSSRYLVKRTGEKVFLECVQDMDHENMFWYRQDPGLGLRLIYFSYDVKMKEKGDIPEGYSVSREKKERFSLILESASTNQTSMYLCASSFPGVGVNEQYFGPGTRLTVT.

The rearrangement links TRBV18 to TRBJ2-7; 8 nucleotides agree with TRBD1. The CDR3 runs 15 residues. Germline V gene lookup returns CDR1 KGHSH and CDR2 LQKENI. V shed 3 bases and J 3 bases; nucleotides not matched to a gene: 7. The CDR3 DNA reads TGTGCCAGCTCACCGGATAACGACAGGGGCTACGAGCAGTACTTC. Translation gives CASSPDNDRGYEQYF.

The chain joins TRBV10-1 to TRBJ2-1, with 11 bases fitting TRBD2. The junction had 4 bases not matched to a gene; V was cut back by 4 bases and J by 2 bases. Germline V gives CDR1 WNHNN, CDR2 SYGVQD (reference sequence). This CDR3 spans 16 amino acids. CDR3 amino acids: CASSGMTSGAYNEQFF. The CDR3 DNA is TGCGCCAGCAGTGGGATGACTAGCGGGGCCTACAATGAGCAGTTCTTC.

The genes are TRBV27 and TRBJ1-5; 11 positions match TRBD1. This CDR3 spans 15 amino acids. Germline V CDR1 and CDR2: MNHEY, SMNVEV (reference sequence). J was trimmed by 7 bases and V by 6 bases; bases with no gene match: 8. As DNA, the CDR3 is TGTGCCAGCAGACACGGACAGGGGGCGTTACAGCCCCAGCATTTT. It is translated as CASRHGQGALQPQHF.

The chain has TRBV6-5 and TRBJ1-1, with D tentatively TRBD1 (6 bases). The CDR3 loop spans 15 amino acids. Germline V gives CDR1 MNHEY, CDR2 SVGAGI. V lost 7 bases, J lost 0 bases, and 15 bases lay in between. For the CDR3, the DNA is TGTGCCAGCATAGTCTCCAGGGGATTGAACACTGAAGCTTTCTTT. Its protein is CASIVSRGLNTEAFF.

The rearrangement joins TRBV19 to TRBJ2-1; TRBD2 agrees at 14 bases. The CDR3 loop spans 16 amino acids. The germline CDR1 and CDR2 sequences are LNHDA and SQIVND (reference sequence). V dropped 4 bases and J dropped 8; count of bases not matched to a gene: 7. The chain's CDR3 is CASSRGTSGRTDEQFF. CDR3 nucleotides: TGTGCCAGTAGTAGAGGGACTAGCGGGAGAACGGATGAGCAGTTCTTC.

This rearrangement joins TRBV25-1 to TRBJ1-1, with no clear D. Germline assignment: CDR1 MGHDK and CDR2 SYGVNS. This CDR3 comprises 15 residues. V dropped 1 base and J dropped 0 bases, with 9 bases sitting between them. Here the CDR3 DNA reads TGTGCCAGCAGTGAATTTGAAGCAATGAACACTGAAGCTTTCTTT. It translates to CASSEFEAMNTEAFF.

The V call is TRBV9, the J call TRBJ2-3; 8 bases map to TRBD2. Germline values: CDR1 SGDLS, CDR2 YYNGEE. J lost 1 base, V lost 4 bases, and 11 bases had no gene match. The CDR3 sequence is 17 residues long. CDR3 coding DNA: TGTGCCAGCAGCCCCCACCCCGGGCGGGAGGGCACAGATACGCAGTATTTT. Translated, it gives CASSPHPGREGTDTQYF.

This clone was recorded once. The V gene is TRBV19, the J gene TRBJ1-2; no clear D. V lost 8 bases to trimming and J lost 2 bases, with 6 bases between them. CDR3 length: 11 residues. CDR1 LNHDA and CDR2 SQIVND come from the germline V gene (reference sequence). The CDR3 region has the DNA TGTGCCAGTGCCAGAAACTATGGCTACACCTTC. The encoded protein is CASARNYGYTF. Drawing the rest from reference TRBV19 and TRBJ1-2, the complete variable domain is DGGITQSPKYLFRKEGQNVTLSCEQNLNHDAMYWYRQDPGQGLRLIYYSQIVNDFQKGDIAEGYSVSREKKESFPLTVTSAQKNPTAFYLCASARNYGYTFGSGTRLTVV.

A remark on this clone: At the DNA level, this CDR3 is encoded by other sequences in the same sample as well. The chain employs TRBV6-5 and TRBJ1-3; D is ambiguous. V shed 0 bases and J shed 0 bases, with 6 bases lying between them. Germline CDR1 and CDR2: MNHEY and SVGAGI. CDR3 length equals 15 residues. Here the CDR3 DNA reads TGTGCCAGCAGTTACTCAGGAGGCTCTGGAAACACCATATATTTT. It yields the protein CASSYSGGSGNTIYF.

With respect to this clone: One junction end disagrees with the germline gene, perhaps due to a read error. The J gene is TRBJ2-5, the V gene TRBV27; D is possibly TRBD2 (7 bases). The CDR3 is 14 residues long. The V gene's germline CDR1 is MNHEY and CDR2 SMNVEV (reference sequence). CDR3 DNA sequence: TGTGCCAGCGGGAGGGGGGGCCCCCAACAGACCCAGTACTTC. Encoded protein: CASGRGGPQQTQYF.

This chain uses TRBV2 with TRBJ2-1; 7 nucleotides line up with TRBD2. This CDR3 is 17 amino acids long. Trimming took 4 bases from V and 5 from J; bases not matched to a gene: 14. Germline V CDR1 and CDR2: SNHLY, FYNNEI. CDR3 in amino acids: CASSGPRVAGVDNEQFF. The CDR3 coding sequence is TGTGCCAGCAGTGGCCCAAGGGTGGCGGGAGTTGACAATGAGCAGTTCTTC.

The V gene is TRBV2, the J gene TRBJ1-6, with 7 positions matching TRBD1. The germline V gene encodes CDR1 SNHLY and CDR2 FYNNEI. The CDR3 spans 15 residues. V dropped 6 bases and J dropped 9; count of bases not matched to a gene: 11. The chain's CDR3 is CASRPTGSEGSPLHF. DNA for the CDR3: TGTGCCAGCAGACCGACAGGGTCGGAAGGTTCACCCCTCCACTTT.

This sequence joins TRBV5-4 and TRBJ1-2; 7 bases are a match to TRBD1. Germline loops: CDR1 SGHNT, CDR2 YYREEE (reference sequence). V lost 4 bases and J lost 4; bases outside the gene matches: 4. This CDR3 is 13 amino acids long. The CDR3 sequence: CASSLDRLYGYTF. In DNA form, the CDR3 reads TGTGCCAGCAGCCTGGACAGGCTCTATGGCTACACCTTC.

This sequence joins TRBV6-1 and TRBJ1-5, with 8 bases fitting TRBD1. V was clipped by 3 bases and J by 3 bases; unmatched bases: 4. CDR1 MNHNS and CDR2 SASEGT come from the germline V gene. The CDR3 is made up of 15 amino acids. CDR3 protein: CASSETTGANQPQHF. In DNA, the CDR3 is TGTGCCAGCAGTGAGACGACAGGGGCCAATCAGCCCCAGCATTTT.

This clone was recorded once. The CDR3 coding sequence is TGTGCCAGCAGCCCCGGGGGGCACCACGAGCAGTACTTC. It codes for CASSPGGHHEQYF. The chain links TRBV11-2 to TRBJ2-7; perhaps TRBD2 as D (7 bases). Germline V gene sequence: CDR1 SGHAT, CDR2 FQNNGV. The CDR3 consists of 13 residues. Trimming stripped 5 bases from V and 5 bases from J, with 13 bases between.

The DNA for the CDR3 is TGCGCCAGCAGACCCCTGGGACTCCCCGGGTATGAGCAGTTCTTC. Translation gives CASRPLGLPGYEQFF. The chain combines TRBV4-1 with TRBJ2-1; D perhaps matches TRBD2 (6 bases). Deletions cut 6 bases from V and 8 bases from J, with 20 bases between. CDR1 MGHRA and CDR2 YSYEKL come from the germline V gene. The CDR3 spans 15 residues.

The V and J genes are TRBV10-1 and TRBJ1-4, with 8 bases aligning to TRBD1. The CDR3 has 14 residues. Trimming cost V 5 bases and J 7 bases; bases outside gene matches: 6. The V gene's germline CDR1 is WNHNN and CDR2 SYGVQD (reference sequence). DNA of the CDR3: TGCGCCAGCAGTCCAGGGGGCGTTGGTGAAAAACTGTTTTTT. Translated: CASSPGGVGEKLFF.

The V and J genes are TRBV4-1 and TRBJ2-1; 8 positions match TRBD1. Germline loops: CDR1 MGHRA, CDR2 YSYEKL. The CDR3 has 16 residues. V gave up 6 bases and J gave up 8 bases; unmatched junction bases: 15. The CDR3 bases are TGCGCCAGCAGGGAGGGGTGGACAGGGCAAGATGATGAGCAGTTCTTC. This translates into CASREGWTGQDDEQFF.

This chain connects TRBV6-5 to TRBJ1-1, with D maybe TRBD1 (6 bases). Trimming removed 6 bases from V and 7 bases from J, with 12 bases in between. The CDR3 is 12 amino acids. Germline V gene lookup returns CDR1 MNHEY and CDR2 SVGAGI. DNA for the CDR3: TGTGCCAGCAGGGGGGCCTTTGGTGAAGCTTTCTTT. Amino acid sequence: CASRGAFGEAFF.

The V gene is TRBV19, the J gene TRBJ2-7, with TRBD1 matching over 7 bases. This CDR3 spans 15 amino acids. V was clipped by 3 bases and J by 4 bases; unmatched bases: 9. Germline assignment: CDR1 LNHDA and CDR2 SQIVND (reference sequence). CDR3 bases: TGTGCCAGTAGTATGAAGACAGGGACGAATTACGAGCAGTACTTC. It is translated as CASSMKTGTNYEQYF.

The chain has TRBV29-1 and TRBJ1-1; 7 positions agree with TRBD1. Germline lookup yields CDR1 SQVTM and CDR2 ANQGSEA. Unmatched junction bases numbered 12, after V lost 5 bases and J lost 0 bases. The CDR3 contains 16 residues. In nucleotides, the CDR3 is TGCAGCGTTTCTCAAACAGGGGCGGGCGTGAACACTGAAGCTTTCTTT. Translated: CSVSQTGAGVNTEAFF.

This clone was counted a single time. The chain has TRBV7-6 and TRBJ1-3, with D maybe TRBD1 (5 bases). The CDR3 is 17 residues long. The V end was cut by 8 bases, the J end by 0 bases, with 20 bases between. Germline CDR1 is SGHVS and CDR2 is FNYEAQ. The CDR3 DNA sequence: TGTGCCAGCCGGCTCCGGGCAGGGCCTCTCTCTGGAAACACCATATATTTT. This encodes CASRLRAGPLSGNTIYF.

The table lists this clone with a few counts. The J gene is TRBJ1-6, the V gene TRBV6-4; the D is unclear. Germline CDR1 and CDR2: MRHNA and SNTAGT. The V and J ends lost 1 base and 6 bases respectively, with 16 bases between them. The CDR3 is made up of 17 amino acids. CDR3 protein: CASSDFRGSGPNSPLHF. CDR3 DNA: TGTGCCAGCAGTGACTTCCGCGGGTCCGGTCCTAATTCACCCCTCCACTTT.

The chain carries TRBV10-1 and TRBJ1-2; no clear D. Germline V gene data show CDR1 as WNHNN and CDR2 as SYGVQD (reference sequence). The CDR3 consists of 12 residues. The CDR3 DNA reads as TGCGCTCCCGAGACCCGACGGAGGGGCTACACCTTC. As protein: CAPETRRRGYTF.

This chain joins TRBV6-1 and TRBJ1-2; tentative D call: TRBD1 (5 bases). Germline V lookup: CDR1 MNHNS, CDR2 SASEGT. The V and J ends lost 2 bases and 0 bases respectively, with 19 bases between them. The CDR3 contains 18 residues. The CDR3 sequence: CASSEQGSGEPTNYGYTF. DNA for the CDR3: TGTGCCAGCAGTGAACAGGGCTCGGGGGAACCTACTAACTATGGCTACACCTTC.

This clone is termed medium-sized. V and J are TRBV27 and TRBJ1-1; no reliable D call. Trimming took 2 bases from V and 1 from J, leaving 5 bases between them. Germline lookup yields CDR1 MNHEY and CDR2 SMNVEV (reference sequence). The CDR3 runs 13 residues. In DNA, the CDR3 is TGTGCCAGCAGTTTACTAGCGAACACTGAAGCTTTCTTT. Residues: CASSLLANTEAFF.

CDR3 coding DNA: TGTGCCAGCTCACCTGACAGGGCCGGGGCCCAGTACTTC. It codes for CASSPDRAGAQYF. The chain links TRBV18 to TRBJ2-5; 7 positions agree with TRBD1. The germline V gene encodes CDR1 KGHSH and CDR2 LQKENI. The CDR3 consists of 13 residues. Trimming cost V 3 bases and J 9 bases; bases outside gene matches: 7.

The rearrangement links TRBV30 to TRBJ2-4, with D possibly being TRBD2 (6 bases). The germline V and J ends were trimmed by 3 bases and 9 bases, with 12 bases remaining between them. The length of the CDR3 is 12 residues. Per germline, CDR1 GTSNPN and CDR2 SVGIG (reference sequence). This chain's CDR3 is CAWSRDGGIQYF. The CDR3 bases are TGTGCCTGGAGCCGCGACGGGGGCATTCAGTACTTC.